This T cell receptor (beta chain) was retrieved from a study of shared clonotypes between healthy human individuals. Repertoires were generated with immunoSEQ multiplex PCR, while TCRdb's copy carries only in-frame clones and drops some. The table includes around 2,000,000 clones, 90% to 95% detected once. This clone has only one observation. The V gene lost 1 base and the J gene lost 4 bases, with 16 bases spanning the gap. This CDR3 has 16 residues. Germline CDR1 LNHDA, CDR2 SQIVND (reference sequence). The V and J genes are TRBV19 and TRBJ1-2, with D hard to call. Sequencing used naive CD4+ T cells sorted from blood. The sample's subset: CD45RA+ positively selected. The receptor comes from a man between 18 and 35 years old in good health. The CDR3 bases are TGTGCCAGTAGTATAGGTAGACTGACCGATCTCTATGGCTACACCTTC. Its translation is CASSIGRLTDLYGYTF. Based on the CDR3 plus reference TRBV19 and TRBJ1-2, the full variable domain is DGGITQSPKYLFRKEGQNVTLSCEQNLNHDAMYWYRQDPGQGLRLIYYSQIVNDFQKGDIAEGYSVSREKKESFPLTVTSAQKNPTAFYLCASSIGRLTDLYGYTFGSGTRLTVV.